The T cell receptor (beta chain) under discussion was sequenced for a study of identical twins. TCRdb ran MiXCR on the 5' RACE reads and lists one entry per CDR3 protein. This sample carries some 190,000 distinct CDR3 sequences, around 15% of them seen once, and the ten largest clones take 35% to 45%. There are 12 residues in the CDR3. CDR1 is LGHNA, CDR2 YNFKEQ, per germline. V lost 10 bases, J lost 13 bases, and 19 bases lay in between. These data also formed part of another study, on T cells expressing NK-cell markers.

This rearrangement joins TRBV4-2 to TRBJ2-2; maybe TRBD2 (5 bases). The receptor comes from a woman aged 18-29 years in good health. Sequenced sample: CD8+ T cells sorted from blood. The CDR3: CAMSPGGRGLFF. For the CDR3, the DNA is TGTGCCATGAGCCCTGGTGGCCGGGGGCTGTTTTTT.